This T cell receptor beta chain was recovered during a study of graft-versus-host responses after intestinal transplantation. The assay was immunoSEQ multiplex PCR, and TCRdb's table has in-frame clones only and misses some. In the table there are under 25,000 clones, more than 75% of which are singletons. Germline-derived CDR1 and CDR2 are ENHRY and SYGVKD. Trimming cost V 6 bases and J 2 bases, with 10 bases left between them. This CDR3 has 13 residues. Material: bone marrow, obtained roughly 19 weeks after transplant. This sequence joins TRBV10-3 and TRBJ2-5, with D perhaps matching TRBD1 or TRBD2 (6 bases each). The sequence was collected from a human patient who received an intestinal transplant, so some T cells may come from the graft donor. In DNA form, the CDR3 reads TGTGCCATCAGGGAGGGGGGTCAAGAGACCCAGTACTTC. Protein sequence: CAIREGGQETQYF.